These 21 T cell receptor beta chains were all obtained from the same sample, sequenced in a study of OX40 agonist ivuxolimab in advanced cancers. Only in-frame clones appear in the TCRdb table, and some are missing; sequencing was by immunoSEQ multiplex PCR. The repertoire has 15,000 to 20,000 clones, approximately 78% of them found once; the top ten carry around 15%. The sample consisted of CD4+ or CD8+ T cells sorted from blood, taken in a trial of the OX40 agonist ivuxolimab. These TCRs come from an adult with an advanced solid tumor such as melanoma, head and neck, liver or kidney cancer.

This chain joins TRBV7-3 and TRBJ2-2; D ambiguous. Germline CDR1 reads SGHTA; CDR2 reads FQGTGA. The CDR3 totals 15 residues. The V end was cut by 2 bases, the J end by 0 bases, with 7 bases between. CDR3 in DNA: TGTGCCAGCAGCTTACTCAGGACGAACACCGGGGAGCTGTTTTTT. As protein: CASSLLRTNTGELFF.

The chain is built from TRBV4-1 and TRBJ2-7, with D perhaps TRBD1 (6 bases). V was shortened by 1 base and J by 3 bases, with 7 bases between the two germline ends. The CDR3 is 13 amino acids. CDR1 is MGHRA and CDR2 is YSYEKL in the germline V gene. The CDR3 loop reads CASSQADSYEQYF. The CDR3, as DNA: TGCGCCAGCAGCCAAGCGGACAGCTACGAGCAGTACTTC.

The J gene is TRBJ1-2, the V gene TRBV7-3; D gene uncertain. Trimming cost V 2 bases and J 6 bases, with 16 bases left between them. The germline V gene encodes CDR1 SGHTA and CDR2 FQGTGA. This CDR3 has 15 residues. CDR3 protein: CASSLGPASQNGYTF. As DNA, the CDR3 is TGTGCCAGCAGCTTAGGGCCCGCCTCTCAAAATGGCTACACCTTC.

The chain is built from TRBV28 and TRBJ2-4; 7 positions agree with TRBD1. The V gene's germline CDR1 is MDHEN and CDR2 SYDVKM. This CDR3 has 18 residues. The V gene end was trimmed by 4 bases and the J gene end by 0 bases; junction bases not matched to a gene: 12. CDR3 protein: CASSSISGTDLAKNIQYF. The CDR3 DNA reads as TGTGCCAGCAGTTCCATTTCCGGGACAGATTTAGCCAAAAACATTCAGTACTTC.

V usage is TRBV5-1 and J usage is TRBJ2-3, with TRBD1 identical over 7 bases. The CDR3 covers 15 residues. After removal of 4 bases from V and 2 bases from J, the junction contained 7 bases not matched to a gene. Germline values: CDR1 SGHRS, CDR2 YFSETQ. The CDR3 coding sequence is TGCGCCAGCAGCCTGGGACAGAGAATCACAGATACGCAGTATTTT. This codes for CASSLGQRITDTQYF.

The genes are TRBV5-1 and TRBJ1-5, with 8 bases aligning to TRBD1. This CDR3 is 14 amino acids long. Germline CDR1 and CDR2: SGHRS and YFSETQ. Trimming cost V 0 bases and J 8 bases; bases outside gene matches: 4. This CDR3 is CASSLEGQGKPQHF. The CDR3 bases are TGCGCCAGCAGCTTGGAAGGACAGGGTAAGCCCCAGCATTTT.

This clone was seen a single time. The chain couples TRBV7-7 to TRBJ2-5; D unresolved. CDR1 and CDR2 (germline): SSHAT, FNYEAQ (reference sequence). CDR3 length: 12 residues. Trimming cost V 6 bases and J 3 bases, with 8 bases left between them. CDR3: CASSPFKETQYF. CDR3 in DNA: TGTGCCAGCAGTCCGTTTAAAGAGACCCAGTACTTC.

The J gene is TRBJ1-5, the V gene TRBV19; D is perhaps TRBD1 (5 bases). This CDR3 contains 15 residues. Trimming pared 7 bases from V and 6 bases from J, leaving 19 bases between. CDR1 is LNHDA, CDR2 SQIVND, per germline (reference sequence). The CDR3 bases are TGTGCCAGTACCATGGCCGGGACCTGGGGTCAGCCCCAGCATTTT. Protein sequence: CASTMAGTWGQPQHF.

J is TRBJ1-2 and V is TRBV12-5; 11 positions match TRBD1. Trimming removed 6 bases from V and 7 bases from J; junction bases left unmatched: 4. In germline, CDR1 is LGHNT, CDR2 FRNRAP. The CDR3 is made up of 13 amino acids. In DNA, the CDR3 is TGTGCTAGTGGCCTAGGGACAGGGGGTGGCTACACCTTC. It specifies CASGLGTGGGYTF.

Concerning this clone itself: One end of the junction is discordant with germline, which a read error may explain. The chain has TRBV5-8 and TRBJ1-3; D may be TRBD1 (5 bases). CDR3 length: 15 amino acids. CDR1 SGHTS and CDR2 YDEGEE come from the germline V gene. Here the CDR3 DNA reads TGCGCCAGCAGCCACGGAGGGGAATCTGGAAACACCATATATTTT. Amino acid sequence: CASSHGGESGNTIYF. Filled out from reference TRBV5-8 and TRBJ1-3, the complete variable domain reads EAGVTQSPTHLIKTRGQQATLRCSPISGHTSVYWYQQALGLGLQFLLWYDEGEERNRGNFPPRFSGRQFPNYSSELNVNALELEDSALYLCASSHGGESGNTIYFGEGSWLTVV.

The chain employs TRBV7-2 and TRBJ1-6; D remains ambiguous. This CDR3 is 17 amino acids long. Germline CDR1 reads SGHTA; CDR2 reads FQGNSA. The V gene lost 5 bases and the J gene lost 5 bases, with 19 bases spanning the gap. CDR3 amino acids: CASSGWEPAGNNSPLHF. The CDR3, as DNA: TGTGCCAGCAGCGGATGGGAGCCGGCGGGAAATAATTCACCCCTCCACTTT.

The count of this clone is one. The gene calls are TRBV6-1 and TRBJ2-1; 8 bases fit TRBD2. The germline CDR1 and CDR2 sequences are MNHNS and SASEGT. The CDR3 consists of 20 residues. V was clipped by 1 base and J by 1 base; unmatched bases: 15. The CDR3 region is CASSEGWVGGASGSYNEQFF. CDR3 nucleotides: TGTGCCAGCAGTGAAGGCTGGGTCGGGGGGGCCTCGGGTTCCTACAATGAGCAGTTCTTC.

The gene calls are TRBV5-1 and TRBJ1-5; D unresolved. The V gene's germline CDR1 is SGHRS and CDR2 YFSETQ. Trimming pared 1 base from V and 1 base from J, leaving 9 bases between. The CDR3 consists of 15 residues. In DNA, the CDR3 is TGCGCCAGCAGCTTGCGGGGTATGAGCAATCAGCCCCAGCATTTT. It codes for CASSLRGMSNQPQHF. Variable domain in full (rest from reference TRBV5-1 and TRBJ1-5): KAGVTQTPRYLIKTRGQQVTLSCSPISGHRSVSWYQQTPGQGLQFLFEYFSETQRNKGNFPGRFSGRQFSNSRSEMNVSTLELGDSALYLCASSLRGMSNQPQHFGDGTRLSIL.

The chain employs TRBV5-1 and TRBJ1-1, with no clear D. Per germline, CDR1 SGHRS and CDR2 YFSETQ. This CDR3 contains 13 residues. Between the trimmed V and J ends, which lost 0 bases and 3 bases, there was a span of 6 bases. Here the CDR3 reads CASSLGLHTEAFF. The CDR3 DNA sequence: TGCGCCAGCAGCTTGGGTCTGCACACTGAAGCTTTCTTT. Combining the CDR3 with reference TRBV5-1 and TRBJ1-1 gives the whole variable domain KAGVTQTPRYLIKTRGQQVTLSCSPISGHRSVSWYQQTPGQGLQFLFEYFSETQRNKGNFPGRFSGRQFSNSRSEMNVSTLELGDSALYLCASSLGLHTEAFFGQGTRLTVV.

The rearrangement uses TRBV4-1 and TRBJ2-1, with TRBD1 matching over 7 bases. The junction had 6 bases not matched to a gene; V was cut back by 0 bases and J by 7 bases. Germline V CDR1 and CDR2: MGHRA, YSYEKL. This CDR3 is 15 amino acids long. The CDR3 sequence is CASSQEGTALNEQFF. The CDR3 region has the DNA TGCGCCAGCAGCCAAGAGGGGACAGCTCTTAATGAGCAGTTCTTC.

V gene TRBV2 combines with J gene TRBJ1-5; 7 bases map to TRBD1. V shed 3 bases, J shed 5 bases, and the junction held 4 bases outside the gene matches. This CDR3 region has 14 residues. Germline V gene data show CDR1 as SNHLY and CDR2 as FYNNEI. The DNA for the CDR3 is TGTGCCAGCAGTGAGTCAGGGGGGCATCAGCCCCAGCATTTT. Protein: CASSESGGHQPQHF.

The chain carries TRBV4-1 and TRBJ2-1; 10 bases are shared with TRBD2. The CDR3 loop spans 15 amino acids. The junction had 8 bases not matched to a gene; V was cut back by 6 bases and J by 6 bases. Germline V CDR1 and CDR2: MGHRA, YSYEKL. CDR3 sequence (DNA): TGCGCCAGCAGACAACTAGCGGGATCTGGCAATGAGCAGTTCTTC. This translates into CASRQLAGSGNEQFF.

The chain uses TRBV19 and TRBJ2-7; 15 nucleotides align to TRBD2. Per the germline V gene, CDR1 is LNHDA and CDR2 is SQIVND (reference sequence). CDR3 length: 16 amino acids. J was trimmed by 6 bases and V by 4 bases; bases with no gene match: 7. CDR3 residues: CASSTRTSGRASEQYF. Here the CDR3 DNA reads TGTGCCAGTAGTACAAGGACTAGCGGGAGGGCCTCCGAGCAGTACTTC.

This clone showed up just a few times. This sequence joins TRBV7-2 and TRBJ2-7; the D gene is possibly TRBD1 (5 bases). Germline V gene sequence: CDR1 SGHTA, CDR2 FQGNSA. Trimming left V 2 bases short and J 9 bases short, with 14 bases between. This CDR3 has 13 residues. The CDR3 here is CASSLSKGFGQYF. The CDR3 coding sequence is TGTGCCAGCAGCTTATCGAAGGGGTTCGGGCAGTACTTC.

This chain uses TRBV19 with TRBJ2-4; 10 nucleotides match TRBD2. The V gene's germline CDR1 is LNHDA and CDR2 SQIVND (reference sequence). The CDR3 is made up of 16 amino acids. V shed 7 bases and J 5 bases; nucleotides not matched to a gene: 11. The CDR3 DNA follows: TGTGCCAGTACCCTAACCGGAGCGGGGGGGCAAAACATTCAGTACTTC. Translated: CASTLTGAGGQNIQYF.

The rearrangement links TRBV7-2 to TRBJ2-3; a possible D gene is TRBD2 (6 bases). CDR1 and CDR2 from the germline V gene are SGHTA and FQGNSA. V was trimmed by 4 bases and J by 2 bases, leaving 13 bases between them. The CDR3 extends over 15 amino acids. CDR3 sequence reads: CASSWRGYATDTQYF. The CDR3 DNA reads as TGTGCCAGCAGCTGGCGGGGTTATGCCACAGATACGCAGTATTTT.